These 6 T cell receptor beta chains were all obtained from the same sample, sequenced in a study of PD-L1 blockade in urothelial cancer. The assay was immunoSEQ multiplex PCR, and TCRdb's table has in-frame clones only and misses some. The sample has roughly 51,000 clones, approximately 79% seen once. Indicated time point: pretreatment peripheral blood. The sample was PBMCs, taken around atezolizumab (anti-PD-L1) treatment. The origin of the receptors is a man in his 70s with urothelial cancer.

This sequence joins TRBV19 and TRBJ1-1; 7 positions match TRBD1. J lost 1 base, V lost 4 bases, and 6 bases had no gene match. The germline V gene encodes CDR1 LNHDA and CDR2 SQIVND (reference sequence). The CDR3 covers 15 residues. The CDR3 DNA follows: TGTGCCAGTAGTACCACAGGGGCCGGGAACACTGAAGCTTTCTTT. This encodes CASSTTGAGNTEAFF.

The CDR3 DNA reads as TGTGCCACCAGCCGATTGGCCGGGACAGCGGCCTACAATGAGCAGTTCTTC. Protein: CATSRLAGTAAYNEQFF. V gene TRBV15 combines with J gene TRBJ2-1, with 7 bases lining up with TRBD1. The germline gives CDR1 LNHNV, CDR2 YYDKDF (reference sequence). The CDR3 is 17 residues long. With V trimmed by 5 bases and J by 2 bases, 12 bases remained unmatched. Full variable domain (outside the CDR3, taken from reference TRBV15 and TRBJ2-1): DAMVIQNPRYQVTQFGKPVTLSCSQTLNHNVMYWYQQKSSQAPKLLFHYYDKDFNNEADTPDNFQSRRPNTSFCFLDIRSPGLGDTAMYLCATSRLAGTAAYNEQFFGPGTRLTVL.

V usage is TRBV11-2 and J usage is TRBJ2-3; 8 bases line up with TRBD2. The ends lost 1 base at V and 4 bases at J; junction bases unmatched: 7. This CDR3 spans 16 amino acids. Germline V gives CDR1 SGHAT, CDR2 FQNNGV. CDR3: CASSLAAGGVADTQYF. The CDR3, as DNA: TGTGCCAGCAGCTTAGCGGCGGGAGGAGTGGCAGATACGCAGTATTTT.

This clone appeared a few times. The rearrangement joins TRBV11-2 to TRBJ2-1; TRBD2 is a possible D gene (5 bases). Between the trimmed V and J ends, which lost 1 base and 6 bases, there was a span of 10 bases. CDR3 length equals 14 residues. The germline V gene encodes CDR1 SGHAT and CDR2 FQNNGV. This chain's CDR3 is CASSLAGNRNEQFF. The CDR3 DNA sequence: TGTGCCAGCAGCTTAGCCGGGAATCGCAATGAGCAGTTCTTC. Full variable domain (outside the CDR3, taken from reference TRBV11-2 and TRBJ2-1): EAGVAQSPRYKIIEKRQSVAFWCNPISGHATLYWYQQILGQGPKLLIQFQNNGVVDDSQLPKDRFSAERLKGVDSTLKIQPAKLEDSAVYLCASSLAGNRNEQFFGPGTRLTVL.

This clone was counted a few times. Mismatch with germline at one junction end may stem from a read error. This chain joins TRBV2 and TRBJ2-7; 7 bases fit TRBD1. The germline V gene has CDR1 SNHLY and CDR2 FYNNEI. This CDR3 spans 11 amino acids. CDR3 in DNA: TGTGCCAGCAGTTTAACAGGGGTAGGACACTTC. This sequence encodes CASSLTGVGHF. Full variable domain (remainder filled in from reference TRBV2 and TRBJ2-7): EPEVTQTPSHQVTQMGQEVILRCVPISNHLYFYWYRQILGQKVEFLVSFYNNEISEKSEIFDDQFSVERPDGSNFTLKIRSTKLEDSAMYFCASSLTGVGHFGPGTRLTVT.

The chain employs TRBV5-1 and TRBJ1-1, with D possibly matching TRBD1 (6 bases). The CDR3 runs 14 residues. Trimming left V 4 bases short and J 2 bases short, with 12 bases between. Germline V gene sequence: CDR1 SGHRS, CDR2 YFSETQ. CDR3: CASSTGQANTEAFF. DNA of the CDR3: TGCGCCAGCAGCACGGGACAAGCTAACACTGAAGCTTTCTTT.